Shown below are 31 T cell receptor beta chains from a single sample sequenced in a study of vaccination and CD4 T cells after COVID-19. Stated treatment: approximately 9-day PBMC culture with coronavirus spike peptide pools or control peptides (ViraFEST assay). Sequencing of cultured CD4+ T cell DNA used the Oncomine TCR Beta short-read assay. TCRdb re-analysed the PCR reads in MiXCR, keeping a single row per CDR3 protein. The table includes under 5,000 distinct CDR3 sequences, 65% to 80% detected once. Their recognized antigens are unknown. The source material was CD4+ T cells from blood, cultured in vitro. The receptors originated from a human donor who had recovered from COVID-19.

The chain employs TRBV5-6 and TRBJ2-3, with TRBD2 matching 15 bases. The germline V gene encodes CDR1 SGHDT and CDR2 YYEEEE. The CDR3 is made up of 15 amino acids. V gave up 4 bases and J gave up 4 bases; unmatched junction bases: 1. The CDR3 reads CASSRTSGGADTQYF. As DNA, the CDR3 is TGTGCCAGCAGCCGGACTAGCGGGGGGGCAGATACGCAGTATTTT.

As regards this clonotype: Germline and junction disagree at one end, which may indicate a read error. The genes are TRBV19 and TRBJ2-7, with TRBD2 identical over 10 bases. CDR1 and CDR2 from the germline V gene are LNHDA and SQIVND (reference sequence). CDR3 size: 12 residues. CDR3 sequence: CASSTLSGRRNF. The DNA for the CDR3 is TGTGCCAGTAGTACACTTAGCGGGAGGAGAAACTTC.

The chain employs TRBV7-9 and TRBJ2-1; 9 positions match TRBD1. CDR3 size: 14 residues. CDR1 and CDR2 from the germline V gene are SEHNR and FQNEAQ (reference sequence). The J segment lost 8 bases and the V segment lost 6 bases, leaving 8 bases of the junction unmatched. DNA for the CDR3: TGTGCCAGCAGATGGGGGACAGGGAAGGATGAGCAGTTCTTC. Its translation: CASRWGTGKDEQFF. Supplemented by reference TRBV7-9 and TRBJ2-1, the full variable domain reads DTGVSQNPRHKITKRGQNVTFRCDPISEHNRLYWYRQTLGQGPEFLTYFQNEAQLEKSRLLSDRFSAERPKGSFSTLEIQRTEQGDSAMYLCASRWGTGKDEQFFGPGTRLTVL.

V and J are TRBV6-5 and TRBJ1-1; TRBD1 is a possible D gene (5 bases). Between the trimmed V and J ends, which lost 2 bases and 0 bases, there was a span of 7 bases. Germline CDR1 MNHEY, CDR2 SVGAGI. This CDR3 contains 14 residues. In nucleotides, the CDR3 is TGTGCCAGCAGTTACCAGGGTATGAACACTGAAGCTTTCTTT. Translated: CASSYQGMNTEAFF.

This clonotype was recorded a few times. This chain uses TRBV10-2 with TRBJ2-7, with D possibly matching TRBD2 (5 bases). V was pared by 5 bases and J by 3 bases, with 11 bases between. CDR1 is WSHSY, CDR2 SAAADI, per germline. The CDR3 covers 13 residues. The CDR3 here is CASSQREFYEQYF. For the CDR3, the DNA is TGCGCCAGCAGTCAGAGGGAATTCTACGAGCAGTACTTC.

The chain links TRBV21-1 to TRBJ1-2; TRBD1 is the table's D call and was not checked against the DNA. TRBV21-1 is deemed a pseudogene. The CDR3 is 14 residues long. The CDR3 coding sequence is TGTGCCAGCAGAGCCCGGACAGGGGAAATTGGCTACACCTTC. Residues: CASRARTGEIGYTF.

The chain has TRBV7-9 and TRBJ2-2; 11 nucleotides match TRBD2. The CDR3 extends over 14 amino acids. V shed 8 bases, J shed 7 bases, and the junction held 6 bases outside the gene matches. Germline V lookup: CDR1 SEHNR, CDR2 FQNEAQ (reference sequence). The CDR3 spells CASRLAGFDGELFF. The CDR3 DNA is TGTGCCAGCCGACTAGCGGGGTTCGACGGGGAGCTGTTTTTT.

The chain joins TRBV6-1 to TRBJ2-2; weak D call: TRBD2 (7 bases). V dropped 2 bases and J dropped 4 bases, with 14 bases sitting between them. Germline CDR1 MNHNS, CDR2 SASEGT. This CDR3 is built from 16 residues. The CDR3 protein is CASSEYGGGGTGELFF. In DNA, the CDR3 is TGTGCCAGCAGTGAATATGGGGGAGGGGGCACCGGGGAGCTGTTTTTT.

This chain links TRBV7-3 with TRBJ2-3; D gene ambiguous. Germline V gene lookup returns CDR1 SGHTA and CDR2 FQGTGA. Trimming stripped 5 bases from V and 0 bases from J, with 15 bases between. This CDR3 region has 16 residues. CDR3 residues: CASSQERLSSTDTQYF. CDR3 DNA sequence: TGTGCCAGCAGCCAGGAGAGACTTTCTAGCACAGATACGCAGTATTTT.

This chain joins TRBV6-2 or TRBV6-3 and TRBJ2-7, with TRBD2 identical over 12 bases. The CDR3 has 15 amino acids. Germline V lookup: CDR1 MNHEY, CDR2 SVGEGT. V lost 6 bases, J lost 4 bases, and 7 bases stayed unmatched. This CDR3 is CASSNRLAGVYEQYF. The DNA of the CDR3 is TGTGCCAGCAGCAACCGACTAGCGGGAGTGTACGAGCAGTACTTC.

The chain is built from TRBV6-5 and TRBJ2-5; TRBD2 matches 12 bases. Germline loops: CDR1 MNHEY, CDR2 SVGAGI. V dropped 0 bases and J dropped 5; count of bases not matched to a gene: 7. The CDR3 contains 17 residues. CDR3 amino acids: CASSYSFLAGGRETQYF. CDR3 sequence (DNA): TGTGCCAGCAGTTACTCGTTCCTAGCGGGGGGGCGGGAGACCCAGTACTTC.

This chain joins TRBV24-1 and TRBJ2-3, with D possibly being TRBD2 (5 bases). The V end lost 5 bases, the J end lost 4 bases, and 9 bases lay between the germline ends. Germline CDR1 KGHDR, CDR2 SFDVKD. CDR3 size: 13 residues. Here the CDR3 reads CATSGGPPDTQYF. The DNA for the CDR3 is TGTGCCACCAGTGGAGGGCCCCCAGATACGCAGTATTTT.

This clonotype showed up just a few times. As DNA, the CDR3 is TGCAGTGCTTTACAGGGCAGGTCCTATAATTCACCCCTCCACTTT. Translating gives CSALQGRSYNSPLHF. The chain is built from TRBV20-1 and TRBJ1-6, with D possibly being TRBD1 (6 bases). CDR3 size: 15 residues. The V gene's germline CDR1 is DFQATT and CDR2 SNEGSKA (reference sequence). Trimming took off 5 bases at V and 1 base at J, with 12 bases between the two ends.

The chain links TRBV6-2 or TRBV6-3 to TRBJ1-2; D remains unclear. Germline CDR1 MNHEY, CDR2 SVGEGT. With 2 bases removed from V and 5 bases from J, the gap between germline ends came to 12 bases. CDR3 length: 14 amino acids. CDR3 sequence reads: CASSYAGSIYGYTF. The CDR3 coding sequence is TGTGCCAGCAGTTACGCGGGCAGCATATATGGCTACACCTTC.

As DNA, the CDR3 is TGTGCCAGCAACGACGCCGGGAAAGCCTACGAGCAGTACTTC. Its protein product is CASNDAGKAYEQYF. The chain employs TRBV2 and TRBJ2-7, with a tentative D call TRBD2 (5 bases). This CDR3 has 14 amino acids. V gave up 7 bases and J gave up 2 bases, with 15 bases separating them. Per germline, CDR1 SNHLY and CDR2 FYNNEI.

This clonotype was detected once. The J gene is TRBJ2-3, the V gene TRBV10-3; tentatively, D is TRBD2 (6 bases). The CDR3 totals 15 residues. V was pared by 4 bases and J by 4 bases, with 15 bases between. Per the germline V gene, CDR1 is ENHRY and CDR2 is SYGVKD. The CDR3 is CAISVDSGRPDTQYF. The CDR3 DNA follows: TGTGCCATCAGTGTCGATAGCGGACGACCAGATACGCAGTATTTT.

V is TRBV6-1 and J is TRBJ2-3; D not resolved. The CDR3 is 13 residues long. The V gene's germline CDR1 is MNHNS and CDR2 SASEGT. V gave up 4 bases and J gave up 4 bases, with 9 bases separating them. The CDR3 loop is CASSVLGADTQYF. CDR3 nucleotide sequence: TGTGCCAGCAGTGTTCTTGGGGCAGATACGCAGTATTTT.

The CDR3 spells CASSLVLQGDGYTF. For the CDR3, the DNA is TGCGCCAGCAGCTTGGTCTTACAGGGGGATGGCTACACCTTC. V gene TRBV5-1 combines with J gene TRBJ1-2, with 8 bases aligning to TRBD1. With V trimmed by 0 bases and J by 6 bases, 4 bases remained unmatched. Germline V gene data show CDR1 as SGHRS and CDR2 as YFSETQ. CDR3 length: 14 amino acids.

This clonotype appeared a few times. The chain couples TRBV21-1 to TRBJ1-6; TRBD1 was called by the table and not checked on the DNA. TRBV21-1 is marked as a pseudogene. The CDR3 sequence is 19 residues long. The DNA for the CDR3 is TGTGCCAGCAGCACCTACCGACAGGGGGCGATTATTCGGGATTCACCCCTCCACTTT. Its protein product is CASSTYRQGAIIRDSPLHF.

In this sample, this clonotype is large. CDR3 coding DNA: TGTGCCAGCAGCTTAGCGTGGGGTGAAGATACGCAGTATTTT. Translated, it gives CASSLAWGEDTQYF. The chain links TRBV7-2 to TRBJ2-3; D call uncertain. The CDR3 has 14 amino acids. The V end lost 0 bases, the J end lost 5 bases, and 9 bases lay between the germline ends. Germline V gene sequence: CDR1 SGHTA, CDR2 FQGNSA.

V and J are TRBV6-2 or TRBV6-3 and TRBJ2-7; weak D call: TRBD1 (6 bases). The CDR3 sequence is 14 residues long. The ends were cut back, 4 bases at V and 0 bases at J, with 10 bases in the middle. Per germline, CDR1 MNHEY and CDR2 SVGEGT. The chain's CDR3 is CASSLGTSSYEQYF. Written as DNA, the CDR3 is TGTGCCAGCAGTTTAGGGACATCCTCCTACGAGCAGTACTTC.

This chain joins TRBV10-2 and TRBJ2-5, with a weak D call TRBD1 (6 bases). The CDR3 extends over 14 amino acids. V lost 6 bases and J 5 bases, leaving 16 bases between the germline ends. Per the germline V gene, CDR1 is WSHSY and CDR2 is SAAADI. The CDR3 nucleotides are TGCGCCAGCAGGACGAACAGGGCCGGGGAGACCCAGTACTTC. Encoded protein: CASRTNRAGETQYF.

This clonotype is a singleton in its sample. CDR3 loop: CASSLDGLAGVEQFF. The CDR3 DNA sequence: TGTGCCAGCAGCCTAGACGGACTAGCGGGAGTTGAGCAGTTCTTC. The chain uses TRBV7-2 and TRBJ2-1, with 13 bases aligning to TRBD2. V gave up 5 bases and J gave up 9 bases; unmatched junction bases: 7. Germline lookup yields CDR1 SGHTA and CDR2 FQGNSA. The CDR3 has 15 amino acids.

This clonotype was recorded once. V is TRBV7-2 and J is TRBJ2-3, with D possibly matching TRBD2 (6 bases). V lost 4 bases, J lost 2 bases, and 13 bases lay in between. The CDR3 spans 15 residues. The germline gives CDR1 SGHTA, CDR2 FQGNSA. DNA of the CDR3: TGTGCCAGCAGCTGGCGGGGTAGCGACACAGATACGCAGTATTTT. Residues: CASSWRGSDTDTQYF.

The chain links TRBV10-3 to TRBJ2-5; D possibly corresponds to TRBD1 (5 bases). Trimming shortened V by 0 bases and J by 4 bases, and 9 bases separated the two germline ends. The CDR3 is 14 residues long. The germline V gene has CDR1 ENHRY and CDR2 SYGVKD. The CDR3 sequence is CAISESRQLETQYF. CDR3 DNA: TGTGCCATCAGTGAGTCGCGACAGCTAGAGACCCAGTACTTC.

The genes are TRBV7-9 and TRBJ2-1, with 12 bases matching TRBD2. This CDR3 region has 18 residues. Germline assignment: CDR1 SEHNR and CDR2 FQNEAQ (reference sequence). V trimming: 3 bases; J trimming: 4 bases; junction bases outside the gene matches: 10. The CDR3 nucleotides read TGTGCCAGCAGCTTTAGAGAGGCTAGCGGGAGGGCTTACAATGAGCAGTTCTTC. Residues: CASSFREASGRAYNEQFF.

This chain uses TRBV20-1 with TRBJ2-3; D not certain. The V gene lost 5 bases and the J gene lost 13 bases, with 19 bases spanning the gap. CDR1 and CDR2 from the germline V gene are DFQATT and SNEGSKA (reference sequence). This CDR3 has 12 residues. The CDR3, as DNA: TGCAGTGCTCCAAACCGGGCCCGATTCGAGTATTTT. Protein product: CSAPNRARFEYF.

The rearrangement joins TRBV20-1 to TRBJ2-1, with D perhaps TRBD2 (6 bases). Germline assignment: CDR1 DFQATT and CDR2 SNEGSKA (reference sequence). V lost 6 bases and J lost 4, with 13 bases in between. The CDR3 totals 13 residues. CDR3 bases: TGCAGTGCGGTGCCGGGACTGTACAATGAGCAGTTCTTC. This sequence encodes CSAVPGLYNEQFF.

The chain couples TRBV7-2 to TRBJ1-1; the D gene is possibly TRBD1 (5 bases). CDR3 length equals 12 residues. Trimming pared 5 bases from V and 4 bases from J, leaving 8 bases between. The germline gives CDR1 SGHTA, CDR2 FQGNSA. The CDR3 DNA follows: TGTGCCAGCAGCGCCGGGGCCACTGAAGCTTTCTTT. It yields the protein CASSAGATEAFF.

The DNA of the CDR3 is TGTGCCAGCAGCTTGCGGCTAGCGGGGAGCACAGATACGCAGTATTTT. Translating gives CASSLRLAGSTDTQYF. The chain is built from TRBV7-9 and TRBJ2-3, with TRBD2 matching 9 bases. V gave up 3 bases and J gave up 0 bases; unmatched junction bases: 4. The CDR3 spans 16 residues. The germline gives CDR1 SEHNR, CDR2 FQNEAQ (reference sequence).

This sequence joins TRBV7-8 and TRBJ1-2; 9 bases match TRBD1. This CDR3 has 15 amino acids. From germline, CDR1 is SGHVS and CDR2 FQNEAQ. V dropped 3 bases and J dropped 7; count of bases not matched to a gene: 9. This chain's CDR3 is CASSLQTGGMLGYTF. The DNA of the CDR3 is TGTGCCAGCAGCTTGCAGACAGGGGGGATGCTTGGCTACACCTTC.